The rows below give T cell receptor beta chains drawn from one sample of a study of blood T cell repertoires in COVID-19. TCRdb's copy holds only in-frame clones and misses some; the assay was immunoSEQ multiplex PCR. The sample has approximately 110,000 clones, around 85% seen once. The sample consisted of peripheral blood. The receptors here all came from a man in his 70s with active or convalescent COVID-19. The CDR3 runs from the conserved cysteine through the conserved F or W. D genes are given only for firm matches. Some rows have no size entry. The others give once, few or many, or a class for an expanded clone.

clone size,V gene,J gene,D gene,CDR3 DNA,CDR3 protein
NA,TRBV5-6,TRBJ2-1,TRBD2,TGTGCCAGCAGCTTGGCGACGGGGGGGCTGAATGAGCAGTTCTTC,CASSLATGGLNEQFF
NA,TRBV9,TRBJ2-7,TRBD1,TGTGCCAGCAGCGACCCGGACAGGGAGAAGGAGCAGTACTTC,CASSDPDREKEQYF
NA,TRBV19,TRBJ1-2,TRBD1,TGTGCCAGTAGTGTTATTGGGACAGTCGAGAATGGCTACACCTTC,CASSVIGTVENGYTF
few,TRBV7-2,TRBJ2-7,NA,TGTGCCAGCAGCTTAGGTCGGGTATCGGGCGAGCAGTACTTC,CASSLGRVSGEQYF
few,TRBV7-2,TRBJ1-3,NA,TGTGCCATCAGGGAGGGCAGAAACACCATATATTTT,CAIREGRNTIYF
NA,TRBV3-1/TRBV3-2,TRBJ1-1,NA,TGTGCCAGCAGCCAAGATCGGAGGGGCTCAACTTTCTTT,CASSQDRRGSTFF
NA,TRBV5-1,TRBJ2-1,TRBD1,TGCGCCAGCAGCGAGGCGGGACAGGGCCGCCATGAGCAGTTCTTC,CASSEAGQGRHEQFF
NA,TRBV6-5,TRBJ1-1,NA,TGTGCCAGCAGTTCTTTAATGAACACTGAAGCTTTCTTT,CASSSLMNTEAFF
NA,TRBV2,TRBJ2-7,TRBD2,TGTGCCAGCAGTGTTGGCTTGGGAGGGGCCGAGCAGTACTTC,CASSVGLGGAEQYF
few,TRBV9,TRBJ2-1,TRBD2,TGTGCCAGCAGCCTAGAATCCCTCGGACTAGCGGGGGGGATAAATGAGCAGTTCTTC,CASSLESLGLAGGINEQFF
NA,TRBV6-2/TRBV6-3,TRBJ1-1,NA,TGTGCCAGCAGTTCATCCGGGACTTTTGAAGCTTTCTTT,CASSSSGTFEAFF
NA,TRBV4-1,TRBJ2-7,NA,TGCGCCAGCAGCCCCTATTCCCTAACAGGGAGAAACGAGCAGTACTTC,CASSPYSLTGRNEQYF
NA,TRBV6-6,TRBJ1-4,TRBD1,TGTGCCAGCAGTTACCCCGGACAGGGAGGTGAAAAACTGTTTTTT,CASSYPGQGGEKLFF
few,TRBV5-1,TRBJ1-4,TRBD1,TGCGCCAGCAGCTTGGCCGGACAGGCAACTAATGAAAAACTGTTTTTT,CASSLAGQATNEKLFF
NA,TRBV9,TRBJ2-2,NA,TGTGCCAGCAGCGTAATGAGCACCGGGGAGCTGTTTTTT,CASSVMSTGELFF
NA,TRBV5-1,TRBJ2-5,TRBD1,TGCGCCAGCAGCGTTGACAGGGGAGGTGGAGAGACCCAGTACTTC,CASSVDRGGGETQYF
few,TRBV11-2,TRBJ2-7,TRBD2,TGTGCCAGCAGCTTATCGTGGCGGGGGACCTACGAGCAGTACTTC,CASSLSWRGTYEQYF
NA,TRBV10-1,TRBJ2-7,NA,TGCGCCAGCAGCCCAGTTGGCGGCAGTGACTACTCCTACGAGCAGTACTTC,CASSPVGGSDYSYEQYF
NA,TRBV30,TRBJ2-1,TRBD2,TGTGCCTGGAGTGCCCCCCTTACTAGCGGGAGGGCCGATGGCGGCAATGAGCAGTTCTTC,CAWSAPLTSGRADGGNEQFF
few,TRBV24-1,TRBJ2-1,NA,TGTGCCACCAGTGATTGGACTATACAGGAAAACAATGAGCAGTTCTTC,CATSDWTIQENNEQFF
few,TRBV7-9,TRBJ1-2,TRBD1,TGTGCCAGCAGCCCTCGGGACAGTGGCTACACCTTC,CASSPRDSGYTF
once,TRBV2,TRBJ2-3,NA,TGTGCCAGCAGTGATCGACAGGCTCGCACAGATACGCAGTATTTT,CASSDRQARTDTQYF
once,TRBV7-8,TRBJ2-7,NA,TGTGCCAGCAGCTCGCAGGTCGAGCAGTACTTC,CASSSQVEQYF
NA,TRBV27,TRBJ2-3,NA,TGTGCCAGCAGTTTACGTCTCACGGGAGATACGCAGTATTTT,CASSLRLTGDTQYF
NA,TRBV2,TRBJ1-1,NA,TGTGCCAGCAGTGGGCAACAGAACACTGAAGCTTTCTTT,CASSGQQNTEAFF
NA,TRBV5-5,TRBJ2-2,NA,TGTGCCAGCAGCAGACAGGAAAACACCGGGGAGCTGTTTTTT,CASSRQENTGELFF
NA,TRBV15,TRBJ1-5,NA,TGTGCCACCAGCAGAGACAGTCAATCAGGGCCCCAGCATTTT,CATSRDSQSGPQHF
NA,TRBV7-9,TRBJ2-7,NA,TGTGCCAGCAGCCTCGGACAGTACGAGCAGTACTTC,CASSLGQYEQYF
NA,TRBV18,TRBJ1-2,NA,TGTGCCAGCTCACCTGACAGGAACTATGGCTACACCTTC,CASSPDRNYGYTF
NA,TRBV7-2,TRBJ2-3,NA,TGTGCCAGCAGCTTAGACTACACAGATACGCAGTATTTT,CASSLDYTDTQYF
NA,TRBV3-1/TRBV3-2,TRBJ1-4,NA,TGTGCCAGCAGCCAAAGAGGTTTTAATGAAAAACTGTTTTTT,CASSQRGFNEKLFF
NA,TRBV7-9,TRBJ1-1,NA,TGTGCCAGCAGCTTAGAGGGAGCGGCTTTCTTT,CASSLEGAAFF
NA,TRBV19,TRBJ2-1,NA,TGTGCCAGTAGTATAGGCGGGGGCGCAAACAATGAGCAGTTCTTC,CASSIGGGANNEQFF
NA,TRBV27,TRBJ1-3,NA,TGTGCCAGCAGTTCCGCTCCCGGAGGGGTAGGTGGAAACACCATATATTTT,CASSSAPGGVGGNTIYF
NA,TRBV27,TRBJ1-1,TRBD1,TGTGCCAGCACCACGGGACAGCGGACCTTACTTGGAGCTTTCTTT,CASTTGQRTLLGAFF
NA,TRBV29-1,TRBJ2-3,NA,TGCAGCGTTGAAGAAGGACAGCGTGGCACAGATACGCAGTATTTT,CSVEEGQRGTDTQYF
many,TRBV2,TRBJ1-4,NA,TGTGCCAGCAGTGCGAACGGAGCAACTAATGAAAAACTGTTTTTT,CASSANGATNEKLFF
NA,TRBV27,TRBJ2-2,NA,TGTGCCAGCATTGGCAGGAACACCGGGGAGCTGTTTTTT,CASIGRNTGELFF
few,TRBV6-4,TRBJ1-6,TRBD1,TGTGCCAGCAGTCCCTCCCCACCGGGACAGGGTAATTCACCCCTCCACTTT,CASSPSPPGQGNSPLHF
once,TRBV19,TRBJ2-7,TRBD1,TGTGCCAGTAGTCAGGACAGGCTGCCTTACCGCGAGCAGTACTTC,CASSQDRLPYREQYF
few,TRBV7-3,TRBJ2-7,NA,TGTGCCAGCAGCGTAATGGGTTCGGGAGACGAGCAGTACTTC,CASSVMGSGDEQYF
NA,TRBV19,TRBJ2-1,TRBD2,TGTGCCAGTAGTATTGATCTAGCGGTTTCCTACAATGAGCAGTTCTTC,CASSIDLAVSYNEQFF
NA,TRBV5-1,TRBJ2-3,TRBD2,TGCGCCAGCAGCTTGGTCGGACTAGCGGGGCTAACAGATACGCAGTATTTT,CASSLVGLAGLTDTQYF
NA,TRBV24-1,TRBJ2-2,NA,TGTGCCACCAGTGGGTTGACAGGCACCGGGGAGCTGTTTTTT,CATSGLTGTGELFF
NA,TRBV6-1,TRBJ1-2,NA,TGTGCCAGCAGTGAAGGCAGGCAGGGCTATGGCTACACCTTC,CASSEGRQGYGYTF
NA,TRBV11-2,TRBJ1-1,NA,TGTGCCAGCAGCTTTATAAGGGGGATGACTGAAGCTTTCTTT,CASSFIRGMTEAFF
once,TRBV7-2,TRBJ1-5,NA,TGTGCCAGCAGCCCACATAATCAGCCCCAGCATTTT,CASSPHNQPQHF
NA,TRBV7-8,TRBJ2-2,NA,TGTGCCAGCAGCTTAGCGCAGGGGAACACCGGGGAGCTGTTTTTT,CASSLAQGNTGELFF
NA,TRBV18,TRBJ2-7,TRBD1,TGTGCCAGCTCCCAAAGGACAGGCAACGAGCAGTACTTC,CASSQRTGNEQYF
once,TRBV5-4,TRBJ2-7,NA,TGTGCCAGCAGCTTGGGGACACCCGCCTACGAGCAGTACTTC,CASSLGTPAYEQYF
NA,TRBV27,TRBJ2-5,NA,TGTGCCAGCAGTCGCGGACTTCTAGAGACCCAGTACTTC,CASSRGLLETQYF
NA,TRBV4-2,TRBJ1-3,NA,TGTGCCAGCAGCCAAGAACGGGTCTTCTCTGGAAACACCATATATTTT,CASSQERVFSGNTIYF
NA,TRBV6-5,TRBJ2-7,TRBD1,TGTGCCAGCAGGGGGGACAGGGGGAACTACGAGCAGTACTTC,CASRGDRGNYEQYF
NA,TRBV28,TRBJ1-2,NA,TGTGCCAGCAGTTTATCACAGGGTGGCTACACCTTC,CASSLSQGGYTF
few,TRBV7-6,TRBJ1-3,TRBD1,TGTGCCAGCAGCCCGACAGGGGGCGCGTCTGGAAACACCATATATTTT,CASSPTGGASGNTIYF
NA,TRBV7-9,TRBJ2-3,TRBD2,TGTGCCAGCAGCTTAGCGCTAAGGCGGGAGATTGGCGCAGATACGCAGTATTTT,CASSLALRREIGADTQYF
NA,TRBV9,TRBJ2-1,TRBD1,TGTGCCAGCAGAGGACAGGGGATCTACAATGAGCAGTTCTTC,CASRGQGIYNEQFF
NA,TRBV3-1/TRBV3-2,TRBJ2-2,NA,TGTGCCAGCAGCCATACACGAACCGGGGAGCTGTTTTTT,CASSHTRTGELFF
NA,TRBV19,TRBJ2-2,NA,TGTGCCAGTAGTAACGCAGGGTCTCCGGCCGGGGAGCTGTTTTTT,CASSNAGSPAGELFF